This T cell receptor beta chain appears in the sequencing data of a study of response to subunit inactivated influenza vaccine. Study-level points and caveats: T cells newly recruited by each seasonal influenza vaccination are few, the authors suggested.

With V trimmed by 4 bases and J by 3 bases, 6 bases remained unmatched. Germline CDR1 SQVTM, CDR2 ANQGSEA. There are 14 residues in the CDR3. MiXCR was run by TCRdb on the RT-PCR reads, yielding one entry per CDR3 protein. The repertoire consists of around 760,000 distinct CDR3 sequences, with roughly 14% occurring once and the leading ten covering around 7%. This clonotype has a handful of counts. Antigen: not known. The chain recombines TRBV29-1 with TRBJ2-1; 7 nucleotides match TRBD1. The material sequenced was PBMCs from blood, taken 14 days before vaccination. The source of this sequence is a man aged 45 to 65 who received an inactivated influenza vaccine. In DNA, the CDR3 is TGCAGCGTTGTTCCGGACAGGTTCTACAATGAGCAGTTCTTC. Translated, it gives CSVVPDRFYNEQFF.